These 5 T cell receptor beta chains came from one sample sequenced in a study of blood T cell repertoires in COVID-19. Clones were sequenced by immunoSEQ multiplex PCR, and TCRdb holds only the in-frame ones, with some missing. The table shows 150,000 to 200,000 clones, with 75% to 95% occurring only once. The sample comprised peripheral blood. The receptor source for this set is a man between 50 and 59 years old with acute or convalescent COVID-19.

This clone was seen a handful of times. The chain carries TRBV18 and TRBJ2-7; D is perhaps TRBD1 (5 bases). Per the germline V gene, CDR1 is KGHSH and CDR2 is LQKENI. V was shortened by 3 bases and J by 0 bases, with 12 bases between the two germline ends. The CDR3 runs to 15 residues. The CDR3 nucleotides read TGTGCCAGCTCACCTCAAGGGGTGAGCTCCTACGAGCAGTACGTC. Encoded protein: CASSPQGVSSYEQYV.

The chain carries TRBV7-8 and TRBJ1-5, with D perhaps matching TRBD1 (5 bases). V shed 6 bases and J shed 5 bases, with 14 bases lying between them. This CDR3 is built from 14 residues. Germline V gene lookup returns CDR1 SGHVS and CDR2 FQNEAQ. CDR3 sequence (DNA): TGTGCCAGCAGTTCTACAGGAGGGGATCAGCCCCAGCATTTT. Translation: CASSSTGGDQPQHF.

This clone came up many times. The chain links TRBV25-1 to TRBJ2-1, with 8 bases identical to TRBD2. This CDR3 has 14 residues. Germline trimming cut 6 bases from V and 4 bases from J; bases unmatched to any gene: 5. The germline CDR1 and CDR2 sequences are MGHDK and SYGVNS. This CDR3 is CASSGTSTYNEQFF. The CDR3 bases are TGTGCCAGCAGCGGGACTAGTACGTACAATGAGCAGTTCTTC.

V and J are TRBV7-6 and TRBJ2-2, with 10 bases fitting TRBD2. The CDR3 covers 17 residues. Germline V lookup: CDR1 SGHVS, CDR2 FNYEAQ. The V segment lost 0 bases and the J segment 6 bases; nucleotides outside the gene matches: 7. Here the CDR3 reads CASSLAPSGRAAGELFF. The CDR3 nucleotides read TGTGCCAGCAGCTTAGCCCCCAGCGGGAGGGCCGCCGGGGAGCTGTTTTTT.

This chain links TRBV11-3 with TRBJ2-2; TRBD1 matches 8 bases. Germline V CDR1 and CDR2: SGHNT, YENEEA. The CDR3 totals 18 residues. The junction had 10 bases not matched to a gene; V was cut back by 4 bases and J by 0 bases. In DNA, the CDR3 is TGTGCCAGCAGCTATACCCTATGGGACAGGCCGAACACCGGGGAGCTGTTTTTT. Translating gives CASSYTLWDRPNTGELFF.